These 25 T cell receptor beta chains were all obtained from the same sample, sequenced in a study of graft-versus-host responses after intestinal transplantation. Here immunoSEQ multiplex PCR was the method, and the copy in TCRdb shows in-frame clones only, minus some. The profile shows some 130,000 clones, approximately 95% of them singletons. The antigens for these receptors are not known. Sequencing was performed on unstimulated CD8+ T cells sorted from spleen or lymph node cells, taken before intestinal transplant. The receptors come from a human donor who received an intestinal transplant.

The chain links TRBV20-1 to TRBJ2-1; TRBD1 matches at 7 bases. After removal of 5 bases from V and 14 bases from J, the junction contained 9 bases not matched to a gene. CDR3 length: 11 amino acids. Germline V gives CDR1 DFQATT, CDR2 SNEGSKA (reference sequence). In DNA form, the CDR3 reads TGCAGTGCTTCTGACAGGGTTTGGAAGTTCTTC. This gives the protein CSASDRVWKFF.

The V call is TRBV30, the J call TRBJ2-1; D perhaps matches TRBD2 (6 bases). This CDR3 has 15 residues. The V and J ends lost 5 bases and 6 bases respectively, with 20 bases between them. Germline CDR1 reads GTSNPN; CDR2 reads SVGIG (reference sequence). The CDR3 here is CAWPPWGDGFNEQFF. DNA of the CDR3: TGTGCCTGGCCCCCGTGGGGGGACGGCTTCAATGAGCAGTTCTTC.

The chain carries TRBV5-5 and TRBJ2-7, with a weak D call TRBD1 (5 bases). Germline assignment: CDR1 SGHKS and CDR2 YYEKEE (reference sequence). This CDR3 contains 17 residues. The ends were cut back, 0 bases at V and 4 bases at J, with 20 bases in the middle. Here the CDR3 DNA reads TGTGCCAGCAGCTTGGGTATTGTCAGGGCCAGCAGATACGAGCAGTACTTC. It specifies CASSLGIVRASRYEQYF.

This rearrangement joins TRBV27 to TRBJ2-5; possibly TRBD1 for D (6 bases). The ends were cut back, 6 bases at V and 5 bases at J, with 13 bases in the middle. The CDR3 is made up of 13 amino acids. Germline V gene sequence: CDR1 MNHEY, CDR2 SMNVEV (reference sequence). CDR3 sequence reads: CASRTGYRETQYF. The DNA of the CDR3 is TGTGCCAGCAGAACAGGGTACCGGGAGACCCAGTACTTC.

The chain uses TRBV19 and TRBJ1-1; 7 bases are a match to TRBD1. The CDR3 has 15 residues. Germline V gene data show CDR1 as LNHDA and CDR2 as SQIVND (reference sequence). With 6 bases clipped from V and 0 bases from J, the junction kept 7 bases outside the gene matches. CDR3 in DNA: TGTGCCAGTAGCTGGGACAGACTTATGAACACTGAAGCTTTCTTT. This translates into CASSWDRLMNTEAFF.

In nucleotides, the CDR3 is TGTGCCAGCAGTTTGCCCGGGGGATCCTCCTACAATGAGCAGTTCTTC. This encodes CASSLPGGSSYNEQFF. The gene calls are TRBV27 and TRBJ2-1; perhaps TRBD2 as D (6 bases). V dropped 3 bases and J dropped 0 bases, with 12 bases sitting between them. This CDR3 has 16 amino acids. CDR1 is MNHEY and CDR2 is SMNVEV in the germline V gene (reference sequence).

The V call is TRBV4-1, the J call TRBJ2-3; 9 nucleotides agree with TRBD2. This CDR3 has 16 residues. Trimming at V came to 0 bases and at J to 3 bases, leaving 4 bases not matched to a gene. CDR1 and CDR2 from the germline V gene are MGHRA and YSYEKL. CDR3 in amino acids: CASSQEGSGRTDTQYF. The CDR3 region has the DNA TGCGCCAGCAGCCAAGAGGGTAGCGGGAGAACAGATACGCAGTATTTT.

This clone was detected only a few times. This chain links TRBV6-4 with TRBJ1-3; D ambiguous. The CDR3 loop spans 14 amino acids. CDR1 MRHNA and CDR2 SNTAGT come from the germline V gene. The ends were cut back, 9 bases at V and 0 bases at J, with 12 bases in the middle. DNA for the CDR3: TGTGCCAGAGGCCAGGCGAGCTCTGGAAACACCATATATTTT. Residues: CARGQASSGNTIYF.

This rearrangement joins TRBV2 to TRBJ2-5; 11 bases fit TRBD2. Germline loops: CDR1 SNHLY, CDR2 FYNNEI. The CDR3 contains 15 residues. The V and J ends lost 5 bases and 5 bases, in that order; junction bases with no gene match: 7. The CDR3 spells CASSLSGRAWETQYF. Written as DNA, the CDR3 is TGTGCCAGCAGTCTTAGCGGGAGGGCCTGGGAGACCCAGTACTTC.

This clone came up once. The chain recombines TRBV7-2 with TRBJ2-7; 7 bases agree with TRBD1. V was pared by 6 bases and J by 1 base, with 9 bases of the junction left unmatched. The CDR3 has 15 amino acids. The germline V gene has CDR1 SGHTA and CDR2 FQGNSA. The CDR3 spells CASSPTGVRSYEQYF. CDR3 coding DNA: TGTGCCAGCAGTCCAACAGGGGTAAGGTCCTACGAGCAGTACTTC.

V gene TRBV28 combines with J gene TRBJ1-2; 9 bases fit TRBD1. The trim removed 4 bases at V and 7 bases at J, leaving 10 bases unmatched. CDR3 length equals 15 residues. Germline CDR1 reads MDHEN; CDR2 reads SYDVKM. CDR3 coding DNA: TGTGCCAGCAGTTCGAATACAGGGGGCGCGGGTGGCTACACCTTC. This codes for CASSSNTGGAGGYTF.

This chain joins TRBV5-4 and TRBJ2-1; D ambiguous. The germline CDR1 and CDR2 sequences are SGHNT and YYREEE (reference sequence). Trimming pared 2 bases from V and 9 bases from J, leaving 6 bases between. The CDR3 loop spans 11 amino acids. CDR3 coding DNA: TGTGCCAGCAGCTTCGTACGTGAGCAGTTCTTC. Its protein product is CASSFVREQFF. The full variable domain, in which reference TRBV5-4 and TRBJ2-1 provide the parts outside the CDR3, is ETGVTQSPTHLIKTRGQQVTLRCSSQSGHNTVSWYQQALGQGPQFIFQYYREEENGRGNFPPRFSGLQFPNYSSELNVNALELDDSALYLCASSFVREQFFGPGTRLTVL.

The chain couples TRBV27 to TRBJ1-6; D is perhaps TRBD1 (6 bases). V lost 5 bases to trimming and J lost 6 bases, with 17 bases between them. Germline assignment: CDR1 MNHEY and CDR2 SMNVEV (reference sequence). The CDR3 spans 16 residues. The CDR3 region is CASSPRDISLNSPLHF. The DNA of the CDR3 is TGTGCCAGCAGTCCCAGGGACATTTCCCTTAATTCACCCCTCCACTTT.

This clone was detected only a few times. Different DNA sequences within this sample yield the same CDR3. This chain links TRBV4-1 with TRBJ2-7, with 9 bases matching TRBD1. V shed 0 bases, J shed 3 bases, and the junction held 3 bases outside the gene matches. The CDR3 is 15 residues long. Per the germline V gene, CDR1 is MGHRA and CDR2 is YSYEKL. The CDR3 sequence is CASSQEPGQGYEQYF. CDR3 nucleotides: TGCGCCAGCAGCCAAGAACCGGGACAGGGCTACGAGCAGTACTTC.

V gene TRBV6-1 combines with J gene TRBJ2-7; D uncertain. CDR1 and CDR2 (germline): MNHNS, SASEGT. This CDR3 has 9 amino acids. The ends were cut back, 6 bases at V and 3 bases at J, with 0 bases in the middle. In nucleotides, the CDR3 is TGTGCCAGCAGCTACGAGCAGTACTTC. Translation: CASSYEQYF.

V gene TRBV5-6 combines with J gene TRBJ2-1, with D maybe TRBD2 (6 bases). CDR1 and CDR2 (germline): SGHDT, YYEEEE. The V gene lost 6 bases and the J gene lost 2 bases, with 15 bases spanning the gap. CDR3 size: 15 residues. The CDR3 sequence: CASTILASTYNEQFF. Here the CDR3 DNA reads TGTGCCAGCACCATACTAGCCAGTACCTACAATGAGCAGTTCTTC.

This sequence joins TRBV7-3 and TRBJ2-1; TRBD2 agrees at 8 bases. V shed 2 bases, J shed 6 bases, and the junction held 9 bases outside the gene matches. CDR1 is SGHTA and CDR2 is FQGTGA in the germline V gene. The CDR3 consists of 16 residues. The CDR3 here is CASSLFSGGPANEQFF. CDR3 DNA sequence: TGTGCCAGCAGCTTATTTTCGGGAGGGCCAGCCAATGAGCAGTTCTTC.

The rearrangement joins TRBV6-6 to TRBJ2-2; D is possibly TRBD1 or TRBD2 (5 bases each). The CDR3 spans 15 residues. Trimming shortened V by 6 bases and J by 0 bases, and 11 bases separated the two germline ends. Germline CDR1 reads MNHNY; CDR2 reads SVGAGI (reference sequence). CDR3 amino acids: CASSGDGTNTGELFF. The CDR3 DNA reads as TGTGCCAGCAGCGGGGACGGAACGAACACCGGGGAGCTGTTTTTT.

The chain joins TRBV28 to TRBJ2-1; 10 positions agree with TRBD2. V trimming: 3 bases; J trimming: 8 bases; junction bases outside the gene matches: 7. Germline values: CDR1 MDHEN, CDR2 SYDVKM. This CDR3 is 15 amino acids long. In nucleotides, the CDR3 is TGTGCCAGCAGTTTGCCGGGACTAGCGATCGATGAGCAGTTCTTC. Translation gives CASSLPGLAIDEQFF.

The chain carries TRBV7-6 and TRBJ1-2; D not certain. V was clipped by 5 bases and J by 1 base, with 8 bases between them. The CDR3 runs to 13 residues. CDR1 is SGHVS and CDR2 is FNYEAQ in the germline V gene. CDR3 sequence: CASSPNLNYGYTF. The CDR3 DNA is TGTGCCAGCAGCCCCAACCTTAACTATGGCTACACCTTC.

The CDR3 nucleotides are TGTGCCAGCAGCGCCTCGACTAGTTTCTACGAGCAGTACTTC. Protein: CASSASTSFYEQYF. The gene calls are TRBV9 and TRBJ2-7, with D possibly TRBD2 on 6 matching bases. Germline V gene lookup returns CDR1 SGDLS and CDR2 YYNGEE. V lost 3 bases and J 3 bases, leaving 13 bases between the germline ends. This CDR3 contains 14 residues.

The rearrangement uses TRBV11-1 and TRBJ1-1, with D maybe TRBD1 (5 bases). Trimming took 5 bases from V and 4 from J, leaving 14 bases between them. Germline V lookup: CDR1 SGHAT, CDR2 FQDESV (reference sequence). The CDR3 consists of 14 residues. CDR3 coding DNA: TGTGCCAGCAGCGGCCCGGGAAGGGGCACTGAAGCTTTCTTT. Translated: CASSGPGRGTEAFF.

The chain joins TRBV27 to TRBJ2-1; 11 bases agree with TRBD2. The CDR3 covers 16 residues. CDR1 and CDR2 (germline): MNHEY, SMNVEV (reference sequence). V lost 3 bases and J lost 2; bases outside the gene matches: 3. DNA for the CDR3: TGTGCCAGCAGTTTGTATAGCGGGAGGGCCTACAATGAGCAGTTCTTC. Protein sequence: CASSLYSGRAYNEQFF.

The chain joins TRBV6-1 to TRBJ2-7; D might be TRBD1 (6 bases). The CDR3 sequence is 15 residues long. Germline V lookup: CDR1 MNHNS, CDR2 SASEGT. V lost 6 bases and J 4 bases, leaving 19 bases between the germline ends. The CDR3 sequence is CASRSHRVPRYEQYF. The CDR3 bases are TGTGCCAGCAGGTCTCACAGGGTTCCTCGGTACGAGCAGTACTTC.

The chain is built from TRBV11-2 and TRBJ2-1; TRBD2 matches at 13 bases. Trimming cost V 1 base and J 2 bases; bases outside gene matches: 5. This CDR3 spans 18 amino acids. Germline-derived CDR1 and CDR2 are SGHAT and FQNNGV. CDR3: CASSLVLAGGPPYNEQFF. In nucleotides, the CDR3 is TGTGCCAGCAGCTTAGTACTAGCGGGAGGGCCCCCCTACAATGAGCAGTTCTTC.